A single sample is the source of the 12 T cell receptor beta chains below, sequenced in a study of cytomegalovirus exposure and HLA in healthy donors. TCRdb keeps only in-frame clones here, not all; method: immunoSEQ multiplex PCR. Of approximately 190,000 clones listed, about 79% are singletons. The sequencing sample was made of PBMCs. All receptors come from a woman aged 25 to 39 in good health and CMV-seropositive.

This chain uses TRBV4-1 with TRBJ1-5; possibly TRBD1 for D (6 bases). The germline V and J ends were trimmed by 3 bases and 3 bases, with 9 bases remaining between them. The germline gives CDR1 MGHRA, CDR2 YSYEKL. CDR3 length: 14 amino acids. CDR3 in amino acids: CASSQGQANQPQHF. Written as DNA, the CDR3 is TGCGCCAGCAGCCAGGGACAAGCCAATCAGCCCCAGCATTTT.

The chain employs TRBV4-1 and TRBJ1-2; 8 bases match TRBD1. The V gene end was trimmed by 0 bases and the J gene end by 4 bases; junction bases not matched to a gene: 4. From germline, CDR1 is MGHRA and CDR2 YSYEKL. CDR3 size: 15 residues. Here the CDR3 DNA reads TGCGCCAGCAGCCAAGAAGGGACAGGACCCTATGGCTACACCTTC. Amino acids: CASSQEGTGPYGYTF.

In this sample, this clone turned up once. The rearrangement joins TRBV25-1 to TRBJ2-7; 9 bases fit TRBD1. Germline V gene lookup returns CDR1 MGHDK and CDR2 SYGVNS. The CDR3 sequence is 17 residues long. V lost 3 bases and J lost 3; bases outside the gene matches: 12. The DNA for the CDR3 is TGTGCCAGCAGTGATCTCACCCTTCCGGGACAGGGCTACGAGCAGTACTTC. It is translated as CASSDLTLPGQGYEQYF.

The rearrangement links TRBV6-5 to TRBJ1-1, with D possibly matching TRBD1 (6 bases). Trimming pared 7 bases from V and 5 bases from J, leaving 14 bases between. This CDR3 region has 13 residues. Germline V gives CDR1 MNHEY, CDR2 SVGAGI. The CDR3 nucleotides read TGTGCCAGCATGAGAGGGCAGGGGACTGAAGCTTTCTTT. Translated: CASMRGQGTEAFF.

In DNA, the CDR3 is TGTGCCATCACCCCGGGACAGAATTCTGGGGCCAACGTCCTGACTTTC. It translates to CAITPGQNSGANVLTF. The chain has TRBV10-3 and TRBJ2-6; 7 nucleotides line up with TRBD1. Trimming cost V 7 bases and J 1 base; bases outside gene matches: 7. This CDR3 is built from 16 residues. Germline CDR1 is ENHRY and CDR2 is SYGVKD.

This clone was counted at least ten times. The V call is TRBV7-9, the J call TRBJ2-7, with a tentative D call TRBD2 (6 bases). With 10 bases removed from V and 4 bases from J, the gap between germline ends came to 14 bases. CDR1 SEHNR and CDR2 FQNEAQ come from the germline V gene (reference sequence). This CDR3 has 12 amino acids. The CDR3 protein is CATSGLSYEQYF. Here the CDR3 DNA reads TGTGCCACCTCGGGACTCTCATACGAGCAGTACTTC.

The chain recombines TRBV6-1 with TRBJ1-2; no clear D. There are 15 residues in the CDR3. Between the trimmed V and J ends, which lost 1 base and 4 bases, there was a span of 13 bases. Germline V gene data show CDR1 as MNHNS and CDR2 as SASEGT. DNA of the CDR3: TGTGCCAGCAGTGAAGTAAACCGACACCTCTATGGCTACACCTTC. It codes for CASSEVNRHLYGYTF.

The chain employs TRBV5-1 and TRBJ2-7; a weak D match, TRBD1 (6 bases). V was shortened by 2 bases and J by 5 bases, with 20 bases between the two germline ends. The CDR3 runs to 16 residues. Germline CDR1 reads SGHRS; CDR2 reads YFSETQ. The CDR3 region is CASSFNPGTGIHEQYF. The CDR3 nucleotides are TGCGCCAGCAGCTTTAATCCCGGCACAGGGATCCACGAGCAGTACTTC.

There are a few counts of this clone. The V call is TRBV30, the J call TRBJ2-2; 9 positions match TRBD1. The CDR3 totals 14 residues. Looked up from germline, CDR1 is GTSNPN and CDR2 is SVGIG (reference sequence). V dropped 4 bases and J dropped 7; count of bases not matched to a gene: 7. CDR3 protein: CAWKGQGRGGELFF. DNA for the CDR3: TGTGCCTGGAAGGGACAGGGACGTGGCGGGGAGCTGTTTTTT.

The chain recombines TRBV2 with TRBJ2-1; TRBD2 matches 7 bases. Germline V gene data show CDR1 as SNHLY and CDR2 as FYNNEI. The CDR3 is 15 amino acids. V lost 4 bases to trimming and J lost 8 bases; unmatched junction nucleotides: 11. CDR3: CASSAYREADHEQFF. As DNA, the CDR3 is TGTGCCAGCAGTGCGTATCGGGAGGCAGACCATGAGCAGTTCTTC.

This chain uses TRBV27 with TRBJ2-3; 10 bases line up with TRBD2. Germline V gene lookup returns CDR1 MNHEY and CDR2 SMNVEV (reference sequence). V trimming: 2 bases; J trimming: 5 bases; junction bases outside the gene matches: 4. This CDR3 has 15 amino acids. The CDR3 sequence is CASSLVAGGGDTQYF. The CDR3 DNA reads as TGTGCCAGCAGTTTAGTAGCGGGAGGAGGAGATACGCAGTATTTT.

The chain combines TRBV19 with TRBJ1-5; D is ambiguous. This CDR3 has 14 residues. V gave up 7 bases and J gave up 5 bases, with 15 bases separating them. In germline, CDR1 is LNHDA, CDR2 SQIVND (reference sequence). The CDR3 sequence is CASTRSREDQPQHF. DNA for the CDR3: TGTGCCAGTACCCGGTCAAGGGAGGATCAGCCCCAGCATTTT.